One and the same sample provided the 18 T cell receptor beta chains below, sequenced in a study of blood T cell repertoires in COVID-19. The repertoire was sequenced with immunoSEQ multiplex PCR; TCRdb's copy has only in-frame clones and lacks some. The sample carries about 97,000 clones, approximately 92% recorded once. The sequenced sample was peripheral blood. Receptor source: a man in his fifties with active COVID-19.

This chain uses TRBV28 with TRBJ2-3; D possibly corresponds to TRBD2 (7 bases). V lost 6 bases to trimming and J lost 4 bases, with 20 bases between them. This CDR3 comprises 16 residues. The germline CDR1 and CDR2 sequences are MDHEN and SYDVKM. The CDR3 loop is CASRLGGAPYADTQYF. The CDR3 DNA reads as TGTGCCAGCAGGCTAGGGGGGGCCCCCTATGCAGATACGCAGTATTTT.

The chain has TRBV11-2 and TRBJ2-7; TRBD2 aligns across 9 bases. CDR1 is SGHAT and CDR2 is FQNNGV in the germline V gene. This CDR3 is 16 amino acids long. The V segment lost 7 bases and the J segment 3 bases; nucleotides outside the gene matches: 13. CDR3 bases: TGTGCCAGCACCTTGGGCCCAGCTAGCGGGGTCTACGAGCAGTACTTC. The encoded protein is CASTLGPASGVYEQYF.

This rearrangement joins TRBV5-1 to TRBJ1-3, with D uncertain. Trimming cost V 0 bases and J 2 bases, with 6 bases left between them. This CDR3 comprises 14 residues. CDR1 SGHRS and CDR2 YFSETQ come from the germline V gene. CDR3 coding DNA: TGCGCCAGCAGCTTGGGGGAGACTGGAAACACCATATATTTT. Translated, it gives CASSLGETGNTIYF.

V is TRBV3-1 (or the pseudogene TRBV3-2) and J is TRBJ1-1; D unresolved. From germline, CDR1 is LGHDT and CDR2 YNNKEL (reference sequence). V was clipped by 2 bases and J by 6 bases, with 10 bases between them. The CDR3 contains 13 residues. CDR3 sequence: CASSQLTGAEAFF. The CDR3 DNA sequence: TGTGCCAGCAGCCAATTGACCGGGGCTGAAGCTTTCTTT.

The chain is built from TRBV5-1 and TRBJ1-2; D is uncertain. The germline gives CDR1 SGHRS, CDR2 YFSETQ. The CDR3 has 13 residues. V lost 1 base and J 1 base, leaving 5 bases between the germline ends. This CDR3 is CASSLQHNYGYTF. The CDR3 DNA reads TGCGCCAGCAGCTTGCAACATAACTATGGCTACACCTTC. Looking up the rest from reference TRBV5-1 and TRBJ1-2 gives the full variable domain: KAGVTQTPRYLIKTRGQQVTLSCSPISGHRSVSWYQQTPGQGLQFLFEYFSETQRNKGNFPGRFSGRQFSNSRSEMNVSTLELGDSALYLCASSLQHNYGYTFGSGTRLTVV.

This rearrangement joins TRBV7-9 to TRBJ2-1; 8 bases align to TRBD2. CDR1 is SEHNR and CDR2 is FQNEAQ in the germline V gene (reference sequence). The CDR3 spans 16 residues. The V and J ends lost 5 bases and 4 bases, in that order; junction bases with no gene match: 10. As DNA, the CDR3 is TGTGCCAGCAGCCGGGGGAGCGGGAGTGGGTACAATGAGCAGTTCTTC. Translated, it gives CASSRGSGSGYNEQFF. Based on the CDR3 plus reference TRBV7-9 and TRBJ2-1, the full variable domain is DTGVSQNPRHKITKRGQNVTFRCDPISEHNRLYWYRQTLGQGPEFLTYFQNEAQLEKSRLLSDRFSAERPKGSFSTLEIQRTEQGDSAMYLCASSRGSGSGYNEQFFGPGTRLTVL.

The chain couples TRBV7-2 to TRBJ2-3; 7 bases map to TRBD2. CDR3 length: 15 residues. After removal of 4 bases from V and 3 bases from J, the junction contained 7 bases not matched to a gene. Germline loops: CDR1 SGHTA, CDR2 FQGNSA. CDR3 loop: CASSSWGGSTDTQYF. DNA for the CDR3: TGTGCCAGCAGCTCGTGGGGCGGGAGTACAGATACGCAGTATTTT.

The chain joins TRBV6-5 to TRBJ2-1; maybe TRBD1 (6 bases). CDR3 size: 14 residues. Trimming stripped 2 bases from V and 1 base from J, with 6 bases between. The germline V gene encodes CDR1 MNHEY and CDR2 SVGAGI. The CDR3 DNA sequence: TGTGCCAGCAGTTACACAGGGTCCTACAATGAGCAGTTCTTC. Translation gives CASSYTGSYNEQFF.

The rearrangement uses TRBV28 and TRBJ1-3, with 9 positions matching TRBD1. The V and J ends lost 6 bases and 2 bases, in that order; junction bases with no gene match: 5. Germline CDR1 reads MDHEN; CDR2 reads SYDVKM. The CDR3 contains 15 residues. Written as DNA, the CDR3 is TGTGCCAGCAGACTAACAGGGGGCCCTGGAAACACCATATATTTT. Protein: CASRLTGGPGNTIYF. Combining the CDR3 with reference TRBV28 and TRBJ1-3 gives the whole variable domain DVKVTQSSRYLVKRTGEKVFLECVQDMDHENMFWYRQDPGLGLRLIYFSYDVKMKEKGDIPEGYSVSREKKERFSLILESASTNQTSMYLCASRLTGGPGNTIYFGEGSWLTVV.

This clone has only a few counts. CDR3 region: CASSLSGYQPQHF. The CDR3 nucleotides read TGTGCCAGCAGTTTATCAGGGTATCAGCCCCAGCATTTT. This sequence joins TRBV12-3 or TRBV12-4 and TRBJ1-5, with D perhaps matching TRBD1 (5 bases). V shed 2 bases and J shed 5 bases, with 7 bases lying between them. The CDR3 is 13 residues long.

This chain connects TRBV7-2 to TRBJ1-2; 9 bases map to TRBD1. CDR3 length equals 15 residues. The germline CDR1 and CDR2 sequences are SGHTA and FQGNSA. The V gene end was trimmed by 5 bases and the J gene end by 4 bases; junction bases not matched to a gene: 8. The CDR3 loop reads CASSVQTGGGYGYTF. In nucleotides, the CDR3 is TGTGCCAGCAGCGTACAAACAGGGGGCGGCTATGGCTACACCTTC.

The chain uses TRBV6-5 and TRBJ1-2, with 10 bases fitting TRBD1. This CDR3 is 15 amino acids long. Germline-derived CDR1 and CDR2 are MNHEY and SVGAGI. V shed 0 bases and J 8 bases; nucleotides not matched to a gene: 6. The CDR3 sequence: CASSYSDRGKGGYTF. The CDR3 DNA reads as TGTGCCAGCAGTTACTCGGACAGGGGGAAAGGCGGCTACACCTTC.

The table lists this clone with a count of one. J is TRBJ2-6 and V is TRBV20-1; the match to TRBD1 covers 10 bases. With 3 bases clipped from V and 4 bases from J, the junction kept 6 bases outside the gene matches. In germline, CDR1 is DFQATT, CDR2 SNEGSKA (reference sequence). The CDR3 extends over 16 amino acids. DNA for the CDR3: TGCAGTGCTAGTTCTGGGACAGGGGTAGGGGCCAACGTCCTGACTTTC. Translation: CSASSGTGVGANVLTF.

The chain uses TRBV5-4 and TRBJ1-2; possibly TRBD1 for D (6 bases). V lost 4 bases to trimming and J lost 5 bases, with 12 bases between them. CDR1 SGHNT and CDR2 YYREEE come from the germline V gene (reference sequence). This CDR3 is 13 amino acids long. CDR3 nucleotide sequence: TGTGCCAGCAGCGCGGACAGTTTTTATGGCTACACCTTC. Protein product: CASSADSFYGYTF.

This sequence joins TRBV19 and TRBJ1-3; D remains ambiguous. V was pared by 6 bases and J by 0 bases, with 12 bases between. The CDR3 is 15 residues long. Looked up from germline, CDR1 is LNHDA and CDR2 is SQIVND (reference sequence). CDR3 DNA: TGTGCCAGTAGATCTGAAGCGCTCTCTGGAAACACCATATATTTT. This gives the protein CASRSEALSGNTIYF.

The genes are TRBV9 and TRBJ2-7, with 10 bases aligning to TRBD1. V gave up 4 bases and J gave up 6 bases; unmatched junction bases: 19. Germline lookup yields CDR1 SGDLS and CDR2 YYNGEE. The CDR3 runs 18 residues. CDR3 residues: CASSRTGGNGPRPLEQYF. CDR3 DNA sequence: TGTGCCAGCAGCAGGACAGGGGGTAATGGGCCTAGACCCCTCGAGCAGTACTTC.

The chain links TRBV5-8 to TRBJ2-3; possibly TRBD2 for D (5 bases). The germline V gene encodes CDR1 SGHTS and CDR2 YDEGEE. V lost 3 bases and J lost 0, with 8 bases in between. The CDR3 extends over 14 amino acids. CDR3 residues: CASSSRGSTDTQYF. The CDR3 nucleotides read TGTGCCAGCAGCTCGAGAGGGAGCACAGATACGCAGTATTTT.

The chain has TRBV2 and TRBJ1-4; no clear D. Germline assignment: CDR1 SNHLY and CDR2 FYNNEI. Trimming removed 10 bases at V and 0 bases at J, with 15 bases between. The CDR3 totals 15 residues. The chain's CDR3 is CATRRNPTTNEKLFF. The CDR3 DNA reads TGTGCCACACGGAGGAACCCTACAACTAATGAAAAACTGTTTTTT.